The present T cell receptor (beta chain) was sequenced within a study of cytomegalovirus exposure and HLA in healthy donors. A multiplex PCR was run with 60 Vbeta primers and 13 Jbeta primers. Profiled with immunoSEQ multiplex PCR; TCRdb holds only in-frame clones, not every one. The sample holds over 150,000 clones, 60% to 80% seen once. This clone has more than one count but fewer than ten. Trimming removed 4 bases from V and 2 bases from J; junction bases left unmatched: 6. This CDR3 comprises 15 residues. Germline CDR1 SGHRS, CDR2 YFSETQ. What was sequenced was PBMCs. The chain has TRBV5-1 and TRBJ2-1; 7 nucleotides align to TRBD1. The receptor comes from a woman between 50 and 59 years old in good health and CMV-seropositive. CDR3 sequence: CASSAYRGTYNEQFF. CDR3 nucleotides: TGCGCCAGCAGCGCATACAGGGGCACCTACAATGAGCAGTTCTTC.